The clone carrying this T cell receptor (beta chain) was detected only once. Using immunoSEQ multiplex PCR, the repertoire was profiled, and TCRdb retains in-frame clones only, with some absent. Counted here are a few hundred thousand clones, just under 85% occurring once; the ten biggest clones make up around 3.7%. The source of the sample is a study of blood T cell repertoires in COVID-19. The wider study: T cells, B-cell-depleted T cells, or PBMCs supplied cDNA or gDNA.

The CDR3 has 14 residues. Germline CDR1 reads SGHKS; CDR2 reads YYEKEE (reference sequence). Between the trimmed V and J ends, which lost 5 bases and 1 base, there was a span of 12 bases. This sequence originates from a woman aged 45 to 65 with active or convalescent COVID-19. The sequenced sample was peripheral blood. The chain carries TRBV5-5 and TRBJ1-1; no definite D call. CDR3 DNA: TGTGCCAGCAGAAGAGAACAGACGAACACTGAAGCTTTCTTT. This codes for CASRREQTNTEAFF.